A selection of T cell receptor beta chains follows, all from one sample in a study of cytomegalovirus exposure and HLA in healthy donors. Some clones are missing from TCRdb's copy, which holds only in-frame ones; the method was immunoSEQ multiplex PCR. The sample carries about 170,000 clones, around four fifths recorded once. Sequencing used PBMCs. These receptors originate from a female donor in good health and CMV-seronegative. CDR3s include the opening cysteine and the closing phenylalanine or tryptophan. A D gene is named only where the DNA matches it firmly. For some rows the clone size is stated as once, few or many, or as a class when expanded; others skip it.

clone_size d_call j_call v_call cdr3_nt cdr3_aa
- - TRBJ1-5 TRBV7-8 TGTGCCAGCAGCGCAGACAGTCTTGATAGCAATCAGCCCCAGCATTTT CASSADSLDSNQPQHF
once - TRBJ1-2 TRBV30 TGTGCCTGGAGTGTACTATGGAGTTATGGCTACACCTTC CAWSVLWSYGYTF
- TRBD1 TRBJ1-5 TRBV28 TGCGCCAGCAGCATGACAGGGGGGAACAATCAGCCCCAGCATTTT CASSMTGGNNQPQHF
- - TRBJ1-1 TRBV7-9 TGTGCCAGCAGCGCGGGGACGGGGAACACTGAAGCTTTCTTT CASSAGTGNTEAFF
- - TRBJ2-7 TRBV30 TGTGCCTGGAGACGGGTGATACAGGGTAACGAGCAGTACTTC CAWRRVIQGNEQYF
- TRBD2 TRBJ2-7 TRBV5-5 TGTGCCAGCACCGGCGGGGGGTCCTACGAGCAGTACTTC CASTGGGSYEQYF
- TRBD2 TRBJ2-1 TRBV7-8 TGTGCCAGCAGCAAGACTAGCGGCTCCTACAATGAGCAGTTCTTC CASSKTSGSYNEQFF
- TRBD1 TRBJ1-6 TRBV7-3 TGTGCCAGCAGCCCCACCGGGACAGCTAATTCACCCCTCCACTTT CASSPTGTANSPLHF
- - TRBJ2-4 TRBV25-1 TGTGCCAGCAGTATGACAGTCAAAAACATTCAGTACTTC CASSMTVKNIQYF
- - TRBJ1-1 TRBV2 TGTGCCAGCAGTGAGGGGCTAAACACTGAAGCTTTCTTT CASSEGLNTEAFF
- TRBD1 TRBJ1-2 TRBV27 TGTGCCAGCAGAGCGGACAGGTACTATGGCTACACCTTC CASRADRYYGYTF
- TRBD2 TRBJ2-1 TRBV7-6 TGTGCCAGCAGCTTAGGTCCTCTTTTGCGGGAGCACTCCTACAATGAGCAGTTCTTC CASSLGPLLREHSYNEQFF
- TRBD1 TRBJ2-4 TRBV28 TGTGCCAGCAGCTCCGGGACAGCAGGGGGTTTAAACATTCAGTACTTC CASSSGTAGGLNIQYF
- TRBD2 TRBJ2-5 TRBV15 TGTGCCACCAGCCTGGCGGGGGGGCCCCGGGAGACCCAGTACTTC CATSLAGGPRETQYF
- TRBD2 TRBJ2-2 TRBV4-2 TGTGCCAGCAGCTCGGGACTAGGAGTCACCGGGGAGCTGTTTTTT CASSSGLGVTGELFF
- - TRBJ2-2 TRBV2 TGTGCCAGCAAGACGAGCGAGACCGGGGAGCTGTTTTTT CASKTSETGELFF
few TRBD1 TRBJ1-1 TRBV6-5 TGTGCCAGCAGTTACACAGGGGTGGGGACTGAAGCTTTCTTT CASSYTGVGTEAFF
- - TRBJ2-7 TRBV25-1 TGTGCCAGCAGTGAATCTGGTCGAATTTCAACTTACGAGCAGTACTTC CASSESGRISTYEQYF
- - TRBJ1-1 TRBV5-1 TGCGCCAGCAGCTTGAGAGCGGTCAACTGGGGAGAGCTTGAAGCTTTCTTT CASSLRAVNWGELEAFF
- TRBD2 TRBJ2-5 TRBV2 TGTGCCAGCAGTCCGGCCTCGGGGGAGGGGAAGACCCAGTACTTC CASSPASGEGKTQYF
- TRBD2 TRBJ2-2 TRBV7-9 TGTTCCAGCAGCTCACCCATAGCGGGTGAAAACACCGGGGAGCTGTTTTTT CSSSSPIAGENTGELFF
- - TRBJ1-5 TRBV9 TGTGCCAGCAGCGTAGAAGGGGGCAATCAGCCCCAGCATTTT CASSVEGGNQPQHF
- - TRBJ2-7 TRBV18 TGTGCCAGCTCACCACAAACAGGGAGGGGCTTCTACGAGCAGTACTTC CASSPQTGRGFYEQYF
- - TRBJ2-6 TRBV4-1 TGCGCCAGCAGCCAAGCTAGGTCTGGGGCCAACGTCCTGACTTTC CASSQARSGANVLTF
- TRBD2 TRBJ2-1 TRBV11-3 TGTGCCAGCAGCTTAGGGACTAGCGGATACAATGAGCAGTTCTTC CASSLGTSGYNEQFF
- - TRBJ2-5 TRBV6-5 TGTGCCAGCAGCCCAGGGGTAGTCGAGACCCAGTACTTC CASSPGVVETQYF
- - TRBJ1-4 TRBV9 TGTGCCAGCAGCGCCTCACCTTGGGGACATAGGGCTAATGAAAAACTGTTTTTT CASSASPWGHRANEKLFF
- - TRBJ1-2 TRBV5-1 TGCGCCAGCAGCTGGACAGCTAACTATGGCTACACCTTC CASSWTANYGYTF
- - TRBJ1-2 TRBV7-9 TGTGCCAGCAGCTTCAGGGGCGGCTATGGCTACACCTTC CASSFRGGYGYTF
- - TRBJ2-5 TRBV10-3 TGTGCCATCAGTGGGACAGACAGAGAACAAGAGACCCAGTACTTC CAISGTDREQETQYF
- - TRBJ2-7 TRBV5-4 TGTGCCAGCAGCCTTTGGTCGGGAAACGAGCAGTACTTC CASSLWSGNEQYF
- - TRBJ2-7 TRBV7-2 TGTGCCAGCAGCTTAGATTCGGGGACACTAGTTTTCGAGCAGTACTTC CASSLDSGTLVFEQYF
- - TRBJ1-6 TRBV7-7 TGTGCTAGCAGCTCTCCACCAGCGGGTCCAGAGAGCTCCTATAATTCACCCCTCCACTTT CASSSPPAGPESSYNSPLHF
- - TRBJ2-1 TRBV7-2 TGTGCCAGCAGCTTAGTGGAGTACAATGAGCAGTTCTTC CASSLVEYNEQFF
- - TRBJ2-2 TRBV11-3 TGTGCCAGCAGCGGCGACAGCTTCACCGGGGAGCTGTTTTTT CASSGDSFTGELFF
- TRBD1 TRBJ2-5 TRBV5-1 TGCGCCAGCAGCATAAGGACAGGACAAGAGACCCAGTACTTC CASSIRTGQETQYF
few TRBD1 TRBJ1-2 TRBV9 TGTGCCAGCAGCCGCCCTCAGGGGGCTGGCTACACCTTC CASSRPQGAGYTF
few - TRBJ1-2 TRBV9 TGTGCCAGCAGCGTAGTATCCGGGATGGACTATGGCTACACCTTC CASSVVSGMDYGYTF
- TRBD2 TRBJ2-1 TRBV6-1 TGTGCCAGCAGTGAAGAATGGACTAGCGGGTACTCAGCCTACAATGAGCAGTTCTTC CASSEEWTSGYSAYNEQFF
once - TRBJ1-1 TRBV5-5 TGTGCCAGCAGCTTCAGGGTTCTGGGCACTGAAGCTTTCTTT CASSFRVLGTEAFF
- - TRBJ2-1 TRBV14 TGTGCCAGCAGCCGGCGGGACCGTATCTCCTACAATGAGCAGTTCTTC CASSRRDRISYNEQFF
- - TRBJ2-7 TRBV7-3 TGTGCCAGTAGGCGGGCAGGCTCCTACGAGCAGTACTTC CASRRAGSYEQYF
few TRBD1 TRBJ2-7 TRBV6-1 TGTGCCAGCAGTGTAGACAGGGCTATCTACGAGCAGTACTTC CASSVDRAIYEQYF
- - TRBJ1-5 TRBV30 TGTGCCTGGAGTCCCTGGGGCGGGGGCAATCAGCCCCAGCATTTT CAWSPWGGGNQPQHF
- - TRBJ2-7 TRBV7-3 TGTGCCAGCAGCTTCGGGCAGGGCTCCTACGAGCAGTACTTC CASSFGQGSYEQYF
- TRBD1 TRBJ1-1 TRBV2 TGTGCCAGCAAAATGGGACAGCTGACTGAAGCTTTCTTT CASKMGQLTEAFF
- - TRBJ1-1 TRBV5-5 TGTGCCAGCAGCCCCCCGGTGGCAGGAAGGTCCACTGAAGCTTTCTTT CASSPPVAGRSTEAFF
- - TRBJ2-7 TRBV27 TGTGCCAGCAGTAAAGATACAGGGACCAGCTCCTACGAGCAGTACTTC CASSKDTGTSSYEQYF
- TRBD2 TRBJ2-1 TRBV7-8 TGTGCCAGCAGCACTGGACTAGCGGGGACTTTCTCCTACAATGAGCAGTTCTTC CASSTGLAGTFSYNEQFF
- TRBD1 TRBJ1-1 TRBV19 TGTGCCAGTACCCCGGGACAGGTGAACACTGAAGCTTTCTTT CASTPGQVNTEAFF
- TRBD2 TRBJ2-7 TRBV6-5 TGTGCCAGCAATCCCTCTAGCGGGGGGGCCTACGAGCAGTACTTC CASNPSSGGAYEQYF
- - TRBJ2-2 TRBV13 TGTGCCAGCAGCCTAAACACCGGGGAGCTGTTTTTT CASSLNTGELFF